Listed here are 10 T cell receptor beta chains from one sample, sequenced in a study of PD-L1 blockade in urothelial cancer (dated by TCRdb to 2016 to 2017). The receptor library was made with the immunoSEQ multiplex PCR assay. The immuneACCESS repertoire file appears here via TCRdb, limited to in-frame rearrangements. These files lack a portion of the clones; in checked studies, under half of the deficit traces to unresolved V genes, and the cause of the others is not known. The sample table lists roughly 56,000 clones, 86% of them with a count of one. The ten largest clones capture roughly 22% of the sample. The meaning of the sample's time point label: pretreatment peripheral blood. The sample here was PBMCs, taken around atezolizumab (anti-PD-L1) treatment. The receptors stem from a man aged 55 to 69 with urothelial cancer.

This clone has just one count. Mismatch with germline at one junction end may stem from a read error. The rearrangement links TRBV9 to TRBJ2-5; TRBD2 aligns across 9 bases. Looked up from germline, CDR1 is SGDLS and CDR2 is YYNGEE. The CDR3 length is 15 residues. CDR3 in amino acids: CASSAASGTQKTQYF. CDR3 DNA: TGTGCCAGCAGCGCGGCTAGCGGGACCCAAAAGACCCAGTACTTC.

This chain joins TRBV30 and TRBJ1-2; perhaps TRBD1 as D (6 bases). This CDR3 has 13 residues. Germline V CDR1 and CDR2: GTSNPN, SVGIG (reference sequence). The germline V and J ends were trimmed by 4 bases and 7 bases, with 16 bases remaining between them. The CDR3 protein is CAWTPGQRSGYTF. The CDR3 coding sequence is TGTGCCTGGACACCGGGACAAAGGAGTGGCTACACCTTC.

This chain uses TRBV7-8 with TRBJ1-4; D is ambiguous. The germline V gene has CDR1 SGHVS and CDR2 FQNEAQ. V shed 6 bases and J shed 3 bases, with 11 bases lying between them. The CDR3 sequence is 14 residues long. The chain's CDR3 is CASRFRDPNEKLFF. CDR3 nucleotide sequence: TGTGCCAGCAGATTTCGGGATCCTAATGAAAAACTGTTTTTT.

This chain connects TRBV7-9 to TRBJ2-3; 14 bases are shared with TRBD2. Per germline, CDR1 SEHNR and CDR2 FQNEAQ (reference sequence). The CDR3 length is 16 residues. The ends lost 2 bases at V and 3 bases at J; junction bases unmatched: 1. DNA for the CDR3: TGTGCCAGCAGCTTACGGACTAGCGGGAGGACAGATACGCAGTATTTT. This codes for CASSLRTSGRTDTQYF.

This rearrangement joins TRBV9 to TRBJ1-2; 7 bases line up with TRBD1. The germline V gene has CDR1 SGDLS and CDR2 YYNGEE. This CDR3 has 16 amino acids. V shed 4 bases, J shed 5 bases, and the junction held 14 bases outside the gene matches. CDR3 sequence (DNA): TGTGCCAGCAGCACGCGCAATTGGACAGGAGGTTATGGCTACACCTTC. Residues: CASSTRNWTGGYGYTF. The full variable domain, rest sourced from reference TRBV9 and TRBJ1-2, is DSGVTQTPKHLITATGQRVTLRCSPRSGDLSVYWYQQSLDQGLQFLIQYYNGEERAKGNILERFSAQQFPDLHSELNLSSLELGDSALYFCASSTRNWTGGYGYTFGSGTRLTVV.

The gene calls are TRBV2 and TRBJ2-7, with TRBD2 matching 16 bases. From germline, CDR1 is SNHLY and CDR2 FYNNEI. The junction had 8 bases not matched to a gene; V was cut back by 3 bases and J by 6 bases. This CDR3 spans 17 amino acids. CDR3 sequence (DNA): TGTGCCAGCAGTGATCCGGGACTAGCGGGAGGGCCCCGCGAGCAGTACTTC. It is translated as CASSDPGLAGGPREQYF.

The chain carries TRBV6-4 and TRBJ2-1; 8 bases match TRBD2. The junction had 11 bases not matched to a gene; V was cut back by 6 bases and J by 10 bases. Per germline, CDR1 MRHNA and CDR2 SNTAGT. The CDR3 length is 14 residues. The CDR3 loop is CASSPGTSRREQFF. The CDR3 coding sequence is TGTGCCAGCAGCCCTGGGACTAGTAGGAGGGAGCAGTTCTTC.

The V gene is TRBV29-1, the J gene TRBJ1-1; possible D gene TRBD1, 6 bases. V lost 1 base and J lost 7, with 13 bases in between. CDR3 size: 13 residues. Germline V gene lookup returns CDR1 SQVTM and CDR2 ANQGSEA. The CDR3 DNA follows: TGCAGCGTTGAAGGCGGACAGATGATTGAAGCTTTCTTT. Translating gives CSVEGGQMIEAFF. Full variable domain (remainder filled in from reference TRBV29-1 and TRBJ1-1): SAVISQKPSRDICQRGTSLTIQCQVDSQVTMMFWYRQQPGQSLTLIATANQGSEATYESGFVIDKFPISRPNLTFSTLTVSNMSPEDSSIYLCSVEGGQMIEAFFGQGTRLTVV.

This chain connects TRBV9 to TRBJ1-4; possibly TRBD1 for D (6 bases). This CDR3 comprises 16 residues. Per germline, CDR1 SGDLS and CDR2 YYNGEE. With 4 bases removed from V and 0 bases from J, the gap between germline ends came to 13 bases. The CDR3 spells CASSPGQTATNEKLFF. For the CDR3, the DNA is TGTGCCAGCAGCCCCGGACAGACTGCAACTAATGAAAAACTGTTTTTT.

The table lists this clone with a count of one. The V call is TRBV7-9, the J call TRBJ2-3, with 7 bases identical to TRBD1. The germline gives CDR1 SEHNR, CDR2 FQNEAQ (reference sequence). CDR3 length: 12 residues. With 1 base clipped from V and 9 bases from J, the junction kept 1 base outside the gene matches. The CDR3 loop reads CASSLETGTQYF. Written as DNA, the CDR3 is TGTGCCAGCAGCTTAGAGACAGGGACGCAGTATTTT.